Listed below are T cell receptor beta chains from one sample, sequenced in a study of T cells in tuberculosis. Assay used: immunoSEQ multiplex PCR; TCRdb lists only in-frame clones, some missing. In the table there are 20,000 to 25,000 clones, over 85% of which are singletons. Specimen: PBMCs. The source is a donor aged 10-29 years with latent tuberculosis or without tuberculosis infection. Some clones in this sample may be carry-over from other donors' samples. Both conserved end residues are part of each CDR3. The D gene is left open where the match is weak. Size values are once, few and many counts, or a class for expanded clones, and some rows have none.

j_gene	abundance	d_gene	v_gene	CDR3aa	CDR3nt
TRBJ2-3	NA	NA	TRBV1	CTSSQDGPSTSGGARDTQYF	TGCACCAGCAGCCAAGACGGTCCAAGTACTAGCGGGGGGGCGCGAGATACGCAGTATTTT
TRBJ1-2	NA	TRBD1	TRBV18	CASSPSGPGTGRNGYTF	TGTGCCAGCTCACCTTCGGGTCCCGGGACAGGACGGAATGGCTACACCTTC
TRBJ2-1	once	TRBD1	TRBV7-9	CASSSGTGYYNEQFF	TGTGCCAGCAGCTCCGGGACAGGGTACTACAATGAGCAGTTCTTC
TRBJ2-2	NA	TRBD2	TRBV7-2	CASSLIPSGRVFF	TGTGCCAGCAGCTTAATTCCTAGCGGGAGGGTGTTTTTT
TRBJ2-7	NA	NA	TRBV7-8	CASSLKQSFYEQYF	TGTGCCAGCAGCTTGAAACAGTCGTTCTACGAGCAGTACTTC
TRBJ1-1	NA	TRBD1	TRBV18	CASSPKPGGGPEAFF	TGTGCCAGCTCACCAAAACCAGGGGGTGGACCTGAAGCTTTCTTT
TRBJ1-2	once	NA	TRBV6-5	CASSRRRGYGYTF	TGTGCCAGCAGTCGCCGTAGGGGATATGGCTACACCTTC
TRBJ2-1	NA	TRBD1	TRBV11-1	CASSLGGVEQFF	TGTGCCAGCAGCCTAGGGGGCGTTGAGCAGTTCTTC
TRBJ2-7	NA	TRBD1	TRBV2	CASSAGQGREQYF	TGTGCCAGCAGTGCGGGACAGGGGAGAGAGCAGTACTTC
TRBJ2-7	NA	NA	TRBV30	CAWGLGTGGYEQYF	TGTGCCTGGGGGCTTGGGACCGGGGGCTACGAGCAGTACTTC
TRBJ2-1	NA	NA	TRBV4-3	CASSQELYLSYNEQFF	TGCGCCAGCAGCCAAGAGCTCTATCTGTCCTACAATGAGCAGTTCTTC
TRBJ2-1	once	TRBD1	TRBV19	CASSIPTGDPSYNEQFF	TGTGCCAGTAGCATCCCTACAGGGGACCCATCCTACAATGAGCAGTTCTTC
TRBJ2-5	NA	TRBD2	TRBV27	CASSPLAGGAKTQYF	TGTGCCAGCAGTCCCCTAGCGGGGGGGGCAAAGACCCAGTACTTC
TRBJ2-5	once	TRBD1	TRBV11-2	CASSLGQTYQETQYF	TGTGCCAGCAGCTTGGGACAGACGTACCAAGAGACCCAGTACTTC
TRBJ2-3	NA	NA	TRBV6-5	CASGPTRTSTDTQYF	TGTGCCAGTGGACCAACGAGGACTAGCACAGATACGCAGTATTTT
TRBJ1-1	NA	NA	TRBV6-1	CASSATENTEAFF	TGTGCCAGCAGTGCGACAGAGAACACTGAAGCTTTCTTT
TRBJ1-2	few	NA	TRBV9	CASSLTPGDYGYTF	TGTGCCAGCAGCCTTACTCCGGGGGACTATGGCTACACCTTC
TRBJ2-7	NA	NA	TRBV4-2	CASSQASGQSYEQYF	TGTGCCAGCAGCCAAGCCTCGGGACAATCCTACGAGCAGTACTTC
TRBJ1-1	NA	TRBD1	TRBV30	CAWSTLQGINTEAFF	TGTGCCTGGAGTACCCTACAGGGGATAAACACTGAAGCTTTCTTT
TRBJ1-2	NA	TRBD1	TRBV13	CASSPGTGDGYTF	TGTGCCAGCAGCCCCGGGACAGGAGATGGCTACACCTTC
TRBJ2-3	NA	TRBD2	TRBV4-1	CASSHPGTSGSTDTQYF	TGCGCCAGCAGCCACCCCGGCACTAGCGGGAGTACAGATACGCAGTATTTT
TRBJ1-2	NA	NA	TRBV19	CASSIVHGEFYGYTF	TGTGCCAGTAGTATAGTGCACGGGGAATTCTATGGCTACACCTTC
TRBJ2-5	once	TRBD1	TRBV11-1	CASSLAIGAGGVRQETQYF	TGTGCCAGCAGCTTAGCTATCGGAGCAGGGGGCGTACGACAAGAGACCCAGTACTTC
TRBJ2-7	NA	NA	TRBV4-1	CASSQFGGLEQYF	TGCGCCAGCAGCCAGTTCGGGGGGCTAGAGCAGTACTTC
TRBJ1-5	NA	NA	TRBV11-2	CASSLVGGSQPQHF	TGTGCCAGCAGCTTAGTGGGGGGTAGTCAGCCCCAGCATTTT
TRBJ2-7	NA	NA	TRBV6-5	CASSYSGATSYTEQYF	TGTGCCAGCAGTTACTCAGGGGCGACCTCATACACCGAGCAGTACTTC
TRBJ2-7	NA	NA	TRBV18	CASSPRLGQVLSYEQYF	TGTGCCAGCTCACCACGGTTGGGGCAGGTACTTTCCTACGAGCAGTACTTC
TRBJ2-3	NA	NA	TRBV5-1	CASTEAPSTDTQYF	TGCGCCAGCACCGAAGCGCCTAGCACAGATACGCAGTATTTT
TRBJ2-2	NA	TRBD2	TRBV6-5	CASSLAGTGELFF	TGTGCCAGCAGTCTAGCGGGAACCGGGGAGCTGTTTTTT
TRBJ2-7	NA	NA	TRBV29-1	CSVYGRAGEQYF	TGCAGCGTTTACGGCAGGGCTGGCGAGCAGTACTTC
TRBJ1-2	NA	NA	TRBV6-4	CASSPGGNYGYTF	TGTGCCAGCAGCCCTGGGGGGAACTATGGCTACACCTTC